This T cell receptor (beta chain) was sequenced during a study of shared clonotypes between healthy human individuals. Donors were healthy HIV-negative adults without recent acute infections or vaccinations. Sequencing was performed with immunoSEQ multiplex PCR; in TCRdb, only in-frame clones are kept and a portion is missing. Seen here are some 470,000 clones, about 82% observed once, and the top ten hold approximately 12%. Germline values: CDR1 MNHNS, CDR2 SASEGT. CDR3 length: 16 amino acids. On this clone: Only one base separates this from a far larger clonotype, so it likely reflects a read error.

What was sequenced was PBMCs. The receptor comes from a woman aged 40 to 50 in good health. Some clones in this sample may be carry-over from other donors' samples. V usage is TRBV6-1 and J usage is TRBJ1-2; perhaps TRBD1 as D (6 bases). The CDR3 region has the DNA TGTGCCAGCAGTGCCGAAGACGACAGGCCAGGCTATGACTACACCTTC. Translating it yields CASSAEDDRPGYDYTF.